The 20 T cell receptor beta chains presented below share a single source sample, sequenced in a study of cytomegalovirus exposure and HLA in healthy donors. Sequenced by immunoSEQ multiplex PCR; TCRdb stores in-frame clones only, minus some. The table lists around 150,000 clones, around 81% of them singletons. Sequenced material: PBMCs. The receptors here all came from a young man in good health and CMV-seropositive.

This sequence joins TRBV11-2 and TRBJ1-2; no firm D call. V gave up 6 bases and J gave up 0 bases, with 14 bases separating them. CDR1 is SGHAT and CDR2 is FQNNGV in the germline V gene. CDR3 size: 15 residues. The CDR3, as DNA: TGTGCCAGCAGGCAGGAGGTAGGAGCTAACTATGGCTACACCTTC. Translated, it gives CASRQEVGANYGYTF. The complete variable domain, with remaining parts taken from reference TRBV11-2 and TRBJ1-2, reads EAGVAQSPRYKIIEKRQSVAFWCNPISGHATLYWYQQILGQGPKLLIQFQNNGVVDDSQLPKDRFSAERLKGVDSTLKIQPAKLEDSAVYLCASRQEVGANYGYTFGSGTRLTVV.

The rearrangement uses TRBV5-1 and TRBJ2-2; weak D call: TRBD1 (7 bases). The V gene's germline CDR1 is SGHRS and CDR2 YFSETQ. Trimming took 0 bases from V and 6 from J, leaving 15 bases between them. The CDR3 covers 16 residues. CDR3 amino acids: CASSLVWQGGSGELFF. The CDR3 DNA follows: TGCGCCAGCAGCTTGGTCTGGCAGGGGGGTTCCGGGGAGCTGTTTTTT.

The V call is TRBV25-1, the J call TRBJ2-7; D unclear. The CDR3 has 13 amino acids. Trimming pared 5 bases from V and 0 bases from J, leaving 8 bases between. Germline assignment: CDR1 MGHDK and CDR2 SYGVNS. The DNA of the CDR3 is TGTGCCAGCAGTCCAGCGAGCTCCTACGAGCAGTACTTC. This gives the protein CASSPASSYEQYF.

The V gene is TRBV19, the J gene TRBJ2-3; 7 bases are a match to TRBD1. V lost 2 bases and J lost 2; bases outside the gene matches: 13. The CDR3 is 18 residues long. The germline CDR1 and CDR2 sequences are LNHDA and SQIVND (reference sequence). The CDR3 bases are TGTGCCAGTAGTATACGACCGAGAGCAGGGGGACCCACAGATACGCAGTATTTT. This translates into CASSIRPRAGGPTDTQYF.

The chain is built from TRBV18 and TRBJ2-7, with 9 nucleotides matching TRBD2. Losses at the gene ends were 5 bases for V and 4 bases for J; bases not matched to a gene: 6. The germline V gene has CDR1 KGHSH and CDR2 LQKENI. The CDR3 is 14 amino acids. The CDR3 loop is CASSGASGVYEQYF. CDR3 coding DNA: TGTGCCAGCTCAGGGGCTAGCGGGGTGTACGAGCAGTACTTC.

This sequence joins TRBV5-1 and TRBJ2-1, with TRBD2 as a possible D gene (5 bases). The length of the CDR3 is 12 residues. CDR1 is SGHRS, CDR2 YFSETQ, per germline. Trimming pared 0 bases from V and 9 bases from J, leaving 7 bases between. The CDR3 DNA sequence: TGCGCCAGCAGCTTGGAGCGGAGTGAGCAGTTCTTC. Translating gives CASSLERSEQFF. Full variable domain (outside the CDR3, taken from reference TRBV5-1 and TRBJ2-1): KAGVTQTPRYLIKTRGQQVTLSCSPISGHRSVSWYQQTPGQGLQFLFEYFSETQRNKGNFPGRFSGRQFSNSRSEMNVSTLELGDSALYLCASSLERSEQFFGPGTRLTVL.

The CDR3 DNA follows: TGTGCCAGCAGCTTAGGGAGGGGCGGCACTGAAGCTTTCTTT. Residues: CASSLGRGGTEAFF. The chain couples TRBV5-6 to TRBJ1-1; perhaps TRBD1 as D (5 bases). Germline V lookup: CDR1 SGHDT, CDR2 YYEEEE. CDR3 length equals 14 residues. Trimming took 2 bases from V and 4 from J, leaving 12 bases between them.

The genes are TRBV6-5 and TRBJ1-1; TRBD1 might be the D (5 bases). The V end lost 4 bases, the J end lost 11 bases, and 23 bases lay between the germline ends. The CDR3 is made up of 15 amino acids. Germline V gives CDR1 MNHEY, CDR2 SVGAGI. As DNA, the CDR3 is TGTGCCAGCAGTTCTGTAAGGGACTATAAACGGGGGGCTTTCTTT. Amino acids: CASSSVRDYKRGAFF.

This sequence joins TRBV29-1 and TRBJ2-7; TRBD1 agrees at 7 bases. There are 15 residues in the CDR3. From germline, CDR1 is SQVTM and CDR2 ANQGSEA. The V and J ends lost 5 bases and 5 bases, in that order; junction bases with no gene match: 15. The CDR3 region has the DNA TGCAGCGTTTACGTTCCGGGACAGCCCCTCGACGAGCAGTACTTC. It encodes CSVYVPGQPLDEQYF.

This chain connects TRBV4-3 to TRBJ2-7, with 10 bases lining up with TRBD1. The V gene's germline CDR1 is LGHNA and CDR2 YSLEER. The CDR3 has 16 residues. Unmatched junction bases numbered 8, after V lost 3 bases and J lost 3 bases. The CDR3 bases are TGCGCCAGCAGCCAGTCCCCCGGGACAGGGGTCTACGAGCAGTACTTC. This codes for CASSQSPGTGVYEQYF.

This clone was recorded a few times. The V gene is TRBV5-4, the J gene TRBJ1-5; 8 bases match TRBD1. This CDR3 has 15 residues. Germline V CDR1 and CDR2: SGHNT, YYREEE (reference sequence). V lost 3 bases, J lost 2 bases, and 4 bases stayed unmatched. CDR3: CASSSDREGNQPQHF. CDR3 DNA: TGTGCCAGCAGCTCGGACAGGGAAGGCAATCAGCCCCAGCATTTT.

The chain is built from TRBV5-6 and TRBJ2-7; TRBD1 might be the D (6 bases). The CDR3 contains 13 residues. Trimming cost V 4 bases and J 6 bases, with 14 bases left between them. Germline values: CDR1 SGHDT, CDR2 YYEEEE. The CDR3 DNA reads as TGTGCCAGCAGCCCGACAGGCTTAGGCGAGCAGTACTTC. This codes for CASSPTGLGEQYF.

The chain has TRBV27 and TRBJ2-1, with 9 bases lining up with TRBD1. This CDR3 has 12 amino acids. V was clipped by 10 bases and J by 8 bases; unmatched bases: 6. Per the germline V gene, CDR1 is MNHEY and CDR2 is SMNVEV (reference sequence). The chain's CDR3 is CATHRGPHEQFF. The CDR3 nucleotides are TGTGCCACCCACAGGGGGCCACATGAGCAGTTCTTC.

The chain links TRBV5-1 to TRBJ2-3; 8 nucleotides align to TRBD1. CDR1 is SGHRS and CDR2 is YFSETQ in the germline V gene. This CDR3 spans 17 amino acids. The trim removed 4 bases at V and 3 bases at J, leaving 13 bases unmatched. The CDR3 DNA is TGCGCCAGCAGCACTGGACAGGGTGTAGGGATGACAGATACGCAGTATTTT. Translated: CASSTGQGVGMTDTQYF.

This clone was recorded once. The CDR3 reads CSVGVGTGPYEQYF. The DNA for the CDR3 is TGCAGCGTTGGTGTCGGGACAGGGCCCTACGAGCAGTACTTC. The chain recombines TRBV29-1 with TRBJ2-7; 9 bases line up with TRBD1. Per the germline V gene, CDR1 is SQVTM and CDR2 is ANQGSEA. The length of the CDR3 is 14 residues. V gave up 4 bases and J gave up 2 bases; unmatched junction bases: 6.

J is TRBJ2-3 and V is TRBV7-2; D is unclear. The CDR3 sequence is 13 residues long. The germline V gene has CDR1 SGHTA and CDR2 FQGNSA. Trimming left V 4 bases short and J 2 bases short, with 7 bases between. The CDR3 sequence: CASSSGYTDTQYF. In DNA, the CDR3 is TGTGCCAGCAGCTCCGGGTACACAGATACGCAGTATTTT.

The chain has TRBV6-6 and TRBJ2-7; unclear D gene. Germline values: CDR1 MNHNY, CDR2 SVGAGI (reference sequence). The V end lost 10 bases, the J end lost 1 base, and 8 bases lay between the germline ends. There are 11 residues in the CDR3. The CDR3 DNA is TGTGCCACCACTGAATCCTACGAGCAGTACTTC. Its translation is CATTESYEQYF.

This chain connects TRBV7-2 to TRBJ2-1; TRBD2 agrees at 9 bases. V was pared by 1 base and J by 9 bases, with 4 bases of the junction left unmatched. The CDR3 length is 14 residues. Germline loops: CDR1 SGHTA, CDR2 FQGNSA. CDR3 loop: CASSLGASGAEQFF. The CDR3 DNA reads as TGTGCCAGCAGCTTAGGGGCTAGCGGGGCTGAGCAGTTCTTC.

The rearrangement joins TRBV27 to TRBJ2-7; tentatively, D is TRBD2 (6 bases). V shed 3 bases and J shed 3 bases, with 6 bases lying between them. Germline-derived CDR1 and CDR2 are MNHEY and SMNVEV (reference sequence). This CDR3 comprises 12 residues. The CDR3 sequence: CASSFGGYEQYF. The CDR3 DNA follows: TGTGCCAGCAGTTTCGGGGGCTACGAGCAGTACTTC.

The chain employs TRBV5-1 and TRBJ2-2, with a tentative D call TRBD1 (7 bases). Trimming cost V 6 bases and J 3 bases, with 15 bases left between them. The V gene's germline CDR1 is SGHRS and CDR2 YFSETQ. The CDR3 extends over 15 amino acids. As DNA, the CDR3 is TGCGCCAGCACCCCGGAGGGGGCTGACACCGGGGAGCTGTTTTTT. It encodes CASTPEGADTGELFF.